Listed here are 10 T cell receptor beta chains from one sample, sequenced in a study of radiation and T cells in renal cell carcinoma. Sample time point: baseline pretreatment blood. Treatment defined: 15 Gy SBRT to primary tumor, nephrectomy 4 weeks later. Method: immunoSEQ multiplex PCR; TCRdb's copy keeps in-frame clones and lacks some. The sample carries 150,000 or so clones, less than 90% recorded once. This material consisted of blood, taken from a patient whose treatment included radiotherapy and nephrectomy. Receptors originate from a woman aged 70-85 years with renal cell carcinoma.

The chain has TRBV6-1 and TRBJ1-2; D gene uncertain. The V gene's germline CDR1 is MNHNS and CDR2 SASEGT. V was trimmed by 5 bases and J by 7 bases, leaving 17 bases between them. The CDR3 totals 14 residues. The CDR3 DNA reads as TGTGCCAGCAGTCCTTTTTTTCTGGACGCTGGCTACACCTTC. Its translation: CASSPFFLDAGYTF.

The chain joins TRBV7-6 to TRBJ2-5; 11 bases match TRBD2. The V and J ends lost 5 bases and 5 bases, in that order; junction bases with no gene match: 13. The CDR3 spans 17 residues. Germline V gives CDR1 SGHVS, CDR2 FNYEAQ. The CDR3 loop reads CASSLILAGALGETQYF. Here the CDR3 DNA reads TGTGCCAGCAGCCTAATACTAGCGGGGGCCCTAGGGGAGACCCAGTACTTC. The variable domain in full, with the rest retrieved from reference TRBV7-6 and TRBJ2-5, is GAGVSQSPRYKVTKRGQDVALRCDPISGHVSLYWYRQALGQGPEFLTYFNYEAQQDKSGLPNDRFSAERPEGSISTLTIQRTEQRDSAMYRCASSLILAGALGETQYFGPGTRLLVL.

The genes are TRBV7-2 and TRBJ1-3; perhaps TRBD1 as D (6 bases). The CDR3 consists of 15 residues. CDR1 and CDR2 from the germline V gene are SGHTA and FQGNSA. With 1 base removed from V and 3 bases from J, the gap between germline ends came to 10 bases. The CDR3 nucleotides are TGTGCCAGCAGCTTAGTGCGGGGGCTTGGAAACACCATATATTTT. Its translation: CASSLVRGLGNTIYF.

This rearrangement joins TRBV7-6 to TRBJ2-4, with D perhaps TRBD2 (6 bases). Germline assignment: CDR1 SGHVS and CDR2 FNYEAQ. This CDR3 has 16 amino acids. Trimming took off 1 base at V and 0 bases at J, with 10 bases between the two ends. CDR3 loop: CASSLGRSGAKNIQYF. Here the CDR3 DNA reads TGTGCCAGCAGCTTAGGTCGTAGCGGAGCCAAAAACATTCAGTACTTC.

The rearrangement uses TRBV30 and TRBJ1-6; 8 nucleotides agree with TRBD1. Germline CDR1 reads GTSNPN; CDR2 reads SVGIG (reference sequence). This CDR3 is built from 16 residues. V trimming: 4 bases; J trimming: 0 bases; junction bases outside the gene matches: 5. CDR3 in DNA: TGTGCCTGGACAGGACAGGGAAGCTCCTATAATTCACCCCTCCACTTT. Amino acids: CAWTGQGSSYNSPLHF.

Worth noting for this clone: A read error may account for a junction end that differs from germline. The V call is TRBV7-2, the J call TRBJ2-7, with 7 bases identical to TRBD2. The V gene's germline CDR1 is SGHTA and CDR2 FQGNSA. The CDR3 has 12 amino acids. The DNA of the CDR3 is TGTGCCAGCTCCCGGGCGGGAGACGAGGAGTACTTC. It encodes CASSRAGDEEYF.

V and J are TRBV7-2 and TRBJ1-1; no clear D. V was pared by 2 bases and J by 0 bases, with 10 bases between. The CDR3 is 15 amino acids. Germline CDR1 reads SGHTA; CDR2 reads FQGNSA. Here the CDR3 DNA reads TGTGCCAGCAGCTTAAGAGCGAGATTGAACACTGAAGCTTTCTTT. This sequence encodes CASSLRARLNTEAFF. The full variable domain, rest sourced from reference TRBV7-2 and TRBJ1-1, is GAGVSQSPSNKVTEKGKDVELRCDPISGHTALYWYRQSLGQGLEFLIYFQGNSAPDKSGLPSDRFSAERTGGSVSTLTIQRTQQEDSAVYLCASSLRARLNTEAFFGQGTRLTVV.

This clone appeared once. The rearrangement links TRBV19 to TRBJ2-3; D is undetermined. Trimming took 0 bases from V and 2 from J, leaving 9 bases between them. The CDR3 totals 15 residues. CDR1 is LNHDA and CDR2 is SQIVND in the germline V gene (reference sequence). The CDR3: CASSIDPVNTDTQYF. CDR3 bases: TGTGCCAGTAGTATAGATCCCGTTAACACAGATACGCAGTATTTT. Using reference TRBV19 and TRBJ2-3 for the parts outside the CDR3, the full variable domain is DGGITQSPKYLFRKEGQNVTLSCEQNLNHDAMYWYRQDPGQGLRLIYYSQIVNDFQKGDIAEGYSVSREKKESFPLTVTSAQKNPTAFYLCASSIDPVNTDTQYFGPGTRLTVL.

The chain has TRBV28 and TRBJ2-5; D gene uncertain. The ends were cut back, 5 bases at V and 5 bases at J, with 12 bases in the middle. This CDR3 is 13 amino acids long. Germline lookup yields CDR1 MDHEN and CDR2 SYDVKM. Written as DNA, the CDR3 is TGTGCCAGCAGTCCAGGTGCAGTGGAGACCCAGTACTTC. Its protein is CASSPGAVETQYF.

This clone was picked up one time. This chain connects TRBV7-2 to TRBJ2-1; no clear D. CDR3 length: 12 amino acids. V lost 2 bases to trimming and J lost 10 bases, with 9 bases between them. Germline CDR1 reads SGHTA; CDR2 reads FQGNSA. The CDR3 protein is CASSLLSLEQFF. DNA for the CDR3: TGTGCCAGCAGCTTACTGTCCCTGGAGCAGTTCTTC.